The source of this TCR beta chain is a study of tumor and adjacent non-tumor tissue in lung cancer. In regard to this clonotype: Its antigen is as yet unknown. The missing conserved phenylalanine or tryptophan at the end of this CDR3 makes a read error likely.

Study findings and constraints: Tumor TCR diversity, when higher, was linked to shorter survival.

A modified ARM-PCR protocol with three rounds of nested PCR amplified TCRbeta. Via MiXCR, TCRdb re-called the multiplex PCR reads, giving one row per CDR3 protein. This table holds about 80,000 distinct CDR3 sequences, around 70% found once. The V and J ends lost 6 bases and 4 bases respectively, with 15 bases between them. The germline V gene has CDR1 MNHEY and CDR2 SVGEGT. The CDR3 has 14 residues. The template was RNA from unsorted bulk tissue. The receptor was derived from a woman aged 70-85 years with non-small cell lung cancer. The sequencing sample was made of lung tumor tissue. This chain uses TRBV6-2 or TRBV6-3 with TRBJ2-5, with D possibly TRBD2 on 6 matching bases. The CDR3 nucleotides read TGTGCCAGCAGCCCCCGACTGGGGGGAGAGACCCAGTACTTA. Amino acids: CASSPRLGGETQYL.